This T cell receptor (beta chain) was found in a study of T-cell memory formation after mild COVID-19. Study context: TCR clusters were mostly confined to one donor each. Study-wide results and limits: Clones contracting day 15 to 85 were balanced CD4/CD8; later expanders leaned CD4+.

TCRdb re-called the 5' RACE reads through MiXCR, storing one row per CDR3 protein. The repertoire consists of hundreds of thousands of distinct CDR3 sequences, with around 16% occurring once and the leading ten covering 8.1%. This clonotype showed up just a few times. Its specificity is unknown. The CDR3 is 14 amino acids. With 0 bases removed from V and 6 bases from J, the gap between germline ends came to 12 bases. Germline V lookup: CDR1 SGHRS, CDR2 YFSETQ. The sequenced material came from PBMCs or a T cell subset sorted from them (not recorded which). The gene calls are TRBV5-1 and TRBJ1-2; tentatively, D is TRBD1 (5 bases). This clonotype originated in an adult woman who had mild COVID-19 (a few samples of this study predate the infection). Cell type and time point are not known. CDR3 protein: CASSLDQGFDGYTF. CDR3 bases: TGCGCCAGCAGCTTGGACCAGGGCTTCGATGGCTACACCTTC. The variable domain in full, with the rest retrieved from reference TRBV5-1 and TRBJ1-2, is KAGVTQTPRYLIKTRGQQVTLSCSPISGHRSVSWYQQTPGQGLQFLFEYFSETQRNKGNFPGRFSGRQFSNSRSEMNVSTLELGDSALYLCASSLDQGFDGYTFGSGTRLTVV.